This T cell receptor beta chain was obtained from a study of PD-1 blockade in classical Hodgkin lymphoma. Time point noted: cycle 4 day 1 (C4D1), after six to seven weeks of nivolumab. Exposure to brentuximab vedotin varied, and each patient had relapsed following autologous stem cell transplantation. CD8+ T cell isolation from thawed PBMCs was performed by magnetic negative selection. Study-wide results and limits: Patients who began taking nivolumab under 1 year after ASCT were left out.

Concerning this clone itself: What it recognizes is unknown.

Method: immunoSEQ multiplex PCR; TCRdb's copy keeps in-frame clones and lacks some. The sample holds roughly 7,000 clones; about three fifths are singletons and the top ten take 9.5% to 13%. Material: CD8+ T cells from blood, obtained before the fourth cycle of nivolumab. The receptor was isolated from a human donor with classical Hodgkin lymphoma.

The DNA of the CDR3 is TGCGCCAGCAGCCCAAATCGACAGGGGGCAATCGGGGAGCTGTTTTTT. Protein product: CASSPNRQGAIGELFF. The V and J genes are TRBV5-1 and TRBJ2-2; 10 bases match TRBD1. Per the germline V gene, CDR1 is SGHRS and CDR2 is YFSETQ. J was trimmed by 7 bases and V by 4 bases; bases with no gene match: 10. The CDR3 length is 16 residues.